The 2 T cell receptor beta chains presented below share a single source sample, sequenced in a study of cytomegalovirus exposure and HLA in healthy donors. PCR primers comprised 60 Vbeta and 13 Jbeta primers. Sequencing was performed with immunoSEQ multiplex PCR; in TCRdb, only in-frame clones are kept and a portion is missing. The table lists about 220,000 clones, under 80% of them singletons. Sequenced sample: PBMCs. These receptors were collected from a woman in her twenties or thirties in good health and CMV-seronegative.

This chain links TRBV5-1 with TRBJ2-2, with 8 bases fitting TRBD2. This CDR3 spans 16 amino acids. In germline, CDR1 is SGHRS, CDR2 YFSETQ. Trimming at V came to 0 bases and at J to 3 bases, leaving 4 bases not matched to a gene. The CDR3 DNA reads TGCGCCAGCAGCTTGGGTGCGGGGGGCCACACCGGGGAGCTGTTTTTT. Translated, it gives CASSLGAGGHTGELFF.

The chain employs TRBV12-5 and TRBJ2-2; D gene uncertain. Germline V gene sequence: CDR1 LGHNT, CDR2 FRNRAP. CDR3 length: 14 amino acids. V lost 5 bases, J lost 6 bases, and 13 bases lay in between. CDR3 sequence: CASGLPSIPGELFF. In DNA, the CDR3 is TGTGCTAGTGGTCTACCTAGTATCCCCGGGGAGCTGTTTTTT.